The 26 T cell receptor beta chains given below trace back to one sample, sequenced in a study of T cell changes during pregnancy in multiple sclerosis. Profiling relied on immunoSEQ multiplex PCR, and the TCRdb table lists in-frame clones only, not all of them. The data contain fewer than 70,000 clones, 80% to 95% of them singletons. The source material was peripheral blood, sampled in the second trimester of pregnancy. Source of these receptors: a female donor in good health, enrolled as a control in a pregnancy study.

The chain couples TRBV9 to TRBJ2-2, with 12 bases lining up with TRBD2. CDR3 length: 19 amino acids. Germline CDR1 SGDLS, CDR2 YYNGEE. The ends lost 6 bases at V and 0 bases at J; junction bases unmatched: 12. The CDR3 region is CASTHPRTSGASNTGELFF. The CDR3 DNA sequence: TGTGCCAGCACCCATCCCAGGACTAGCGGGGCCTCGAACACCGGGGAGCTGTTTTTT.

The chain recombines TRBV4-3 with TRBJ2-3, with TRBD2 matching 12 bases. This CDR3 is built from 18 residues. Germline loops: CDR1 LGHNA, CDR2 YSLEER. The junction had 8 bases not matched to a gene; V was cut back by 1 base and J by 3 bases. Here the CDR3 reads CASSQGVTSGSGTDTQYF. The CDR3, as DNA: TGCGCCAGCAGCCAAGGGGTGACTAGCGGGAGCGGTACAGATACGCAGTATTTT.

The chain recombines TRBV30 with TRBJ2-3; 7 bases are shared with TRBD2. V shed 0 bases and J 1 base; nucleotides not matched to a gene: 4. Germline V gene sequence: CDR1 GTSNPN, CDR2 SVGIG (reference sequence). This CDR3 comprises 15 residues. The CDR3 region has the DNA TGTGCCTGGAGTGTTACCAGCGGGGGCACAGATACGCAGTATTTT. Protein: CAWSVTSGGTDTQYF.

The V call is TRBV6-5, the J call TRBJ2-2, with TRBD1 identical over 10 bases. The CDR3 extends over 15 amino acids. The junction had 8 bases not matched to a gene; V was cut back by 6 bases and J by 7 bases. Germline-derived CDR1 and CDR2 are MNHEY and SVGAGI. In DNA form, the CDR3 reads TGTGCCAGCAGGGAGACAGGGGGCGTGGGCGGGGAGCTGTTTTTT. As protein: CASRETGGVGGELFF.

The chain uses TRBV6-1 and TRBJ2-2, with TRBD1 as a possible D gene (6 bases). Germline CDR1 is MNHNS and CDR2 is SASEGT. Trimming cost V 8 bases and J 3 bases, with 13 bases left between them. The CDR3 is made up of 14 amino acids. Here the CDR3 DNA reads TGTGCCAGCGGCAGGGGAAGGGACACCGGGGAGCTGTTTTTT. Residues: CASGRGRDTGELFF.

The chain recombines TRBV19 with TRBJ2-3; 8 bases are a match to TRBD1. The J segment lost 0 bases and the V segment lost 7 bases, leaving 3 bases of the junction unmatched. CDR3 size: 14 residues. Germline loops: CDR1 LNHDA, CDR2 SQIVND (reference sequence). CDR3 in DNA: TGTGCCAGTAACAACAGGGGGAGCACAGATACGCAGTATTTT. Translating it yields CASNNRGSTDTQYF.

The rearrangement links TRBV7-9 to TRBJ1-5; TRBD1 is a possible D gene (5 bases). The CDR3 covers 13 residues. CDR1 SEHNR and CDR2 FQNEAQ come from the germline V gene (reference sequence). Trimming shortened V by 5 bases and J by 2 bases, and 7 bases separated the two germline ends. The CDR3 sequence is CASSGGGNQPQHF. In nucleotides, the CDR3 is TGTGCCAGCAGCGGGGGGGGCAATCAGCCCCAGCATTTT.

The V gene is TRBV4-3, the J gene TRBJ2-1; TRBD2 matches at 10 bases. There are 16 residues in the CDR3. Germline values: CDR1 LGHNA, CDR2 YSLEER. After removal of 1 base from V and 0 bases from J, the junction contained 0 bases not matched to a gene. CDR3 coding DNA: TGCGCCAGCAGCCAAGGACTAGCGGGCTCCTACAATGAGCAGTTCTTC. Protein product: CASSQGLAGSYNEQFF.

This clone was seen a single time. The chain links TRBV7-3 to TRBJ2-7; 8 positions agree with TRBD2. The CDR3 consists of 15 residues. Germline assignment: CDR1 SGHTA and CDR2 FQGTGA. J was trimmed by 2 bases and V by 5 bases; bases with no gene match: 8. DNA for the CDR3: TGTGCCAGCAGCCCTAGCGGGCTCCCGGCCTACGAGCAGTACTTC. Its translation: CASSPSGLPAYEQYF.

The chain carries TRBV6-1 and TRBJ2-1, with 10 bases matching TRBD2. CDR1 and CDR2 (germline): MNHNS, SASEGT. The CDR3 has 15 residues. V dropped 6 bases and J dropped 6; count of bases not matched to a gene: 8. DNA of the CDR3: TGTGCCAGCAGCGCCGGGACTAGCGAGACCAATGAGCAGTTCTTC. Its protein product is CASSAGTSETNEQFF.

The chain couples TRBV10-3 to TRBJ2-2; D is perhaps TRBD1 (6 bases). Trimming stripped 8 bases from V and 1 base from J, with 11 bases between. The CDR3 is 14 residues long. From germline, CDR1 is ENHRY and CDR2 SYGVKD. The CDR3 bases are TGTGCCATCGGGTGGACAGAGAACACCGGGGAGCTGTTTTTT. Translation: CAIGWTENTGELFF.

This clone has just one count. The V gene is TRBV2, the J gene TRBJ1-3; 10 bases fit TRBD1. Germline V gene sequence: CDR1 SNHLY, CDR2 FYNNEI. The CDR3 has 15 amino acids. After removal of 6 bases from V and 2 bases from J, the junction contained 4 bases not matched to a gene. The CDR3 region is CASRSGTGAGNTIYF. CDR3 nucleotide sequence: TGTGCCAGCAGATCCGGGACAGGGGCTGGAAACACCATATATTTT.

The J gene is TRBJ1-1, the V gene TRBV7-9; a possible D gene is TRBD1 (5 bases). CDR1 and CDR2 from the germline V gene are SEHNR and FQNEAQ (reference sequence). The length of the CDR3 is 14 residues. Trimming took 5 bases from V and 4 from J, leaving 14 bases between them. The DNA of the CDR3 is TGTGCCAGCAGCCCAGGGATTTTGGGCACTGAAGCTTTCTTT. Translation gives CASSPGILGTEAFF.

The rearrangement uses TRBV19 and TRBJ1-1; maybe TRBD1 (5 bases). Germline CDR1 is LNHDA and CDR2 is SQIVND (reference sequence). Deletions cut 9 bases from V and 5 bases from J, with 19 bases between. This CDR3 has 14 residues. CDR3 amino acids: CASSWGNSNTEAFF. Written as DNA, the CDR3 is TGTGCCAGCAGCTGGGGCAATTCGAATACTGAAGCTTTCTTT.

The J gene is TRBJ2-5, the V gene TRBV7-3, with D possibly TRBD2 on 5 matching bases. Trimming stripped 5 bases from V and 5 bases from J, with 15 bases between. The CDR3 sequence is 14 residues long. Germline lookup yields CDR1 SGHTA and CDR2 FQGTGA. CDR3 residues: CASSPRGALETQYF. For the CDR3, the DNA is TGTGCCAGCAGCCCCCGGGGTGCCCTGGAGACCCAGTACTTC.

This chain uses TRBV15 with TRBJ2-6, with D unresolved. The CDR3 runs 14 residues. Per germline, CDR1 LNHNV and CDR2 YYDKDF (reference sequence). V was clipped by 6 bases and J by 0 bases, with 6 bases between them. The chain's CDR3 is CATRQHSGANVLTF. The CDR3 coding sequence is TGTGCCACCAGACAGCACTCTGGGGCCAACGTCCTGACTTTC. Based on the CDR3 plus reference TRBV15 and TRBJ2-6, the full variable domain is DAMVIQNPRYQVTQFGKPVTLSCSQTLNHNVMYWYQQKSSQAPKLLFHYYDKDFNNEADTPDNFQSRRPNTSFCFLDIRSPGLGDTAMYLCATRQHSGANVLTFGAGSRLTVL.

The chain carries TRBV27 and TRBJ2-7; 8 nucleotides match TRBD2. There are 16 residues in the CDR3. The V gene's germline CDR1 is MNHEY and CDR2 SMNVEV (reference sequence). V lost 0 bases and J lost 3; bases outside the gene matches: 7. The CDR3 sequence: CASSLSRAGGNYEQYF. For the CDR3, the DNA is TGTGCCAGCAGTTTATCGAGGGCGGGGGGAAACTACGAGCAGTACTTC.

The J gene is TRBJ2-3, the V gene TRBV27; tentatively, D is TRBD2 (5 bases). Trimming removed 6 bases from V and 3 bases from J, with 19 bases in between. The CDR3 is 16 amino acids. Germline V lookup: CDR1 MNHEY, CDR2 SMNVEV (reference sequence). This chain's CDR3 is CASRSWASRGTDTQYF. The CDR3 nucleotides read TGTGCCAGCAGGAGTTGGGCCTCCCGAGGGACAGATACGCAGTATTTT.

In its sample, this clone was seen once. This sequence joins TRBV18 and TRBJ1-5; 7 bases are shared with TRBD1. Germline CDR1 is KGHSH and CDR2 is LQKENI. Trimming removed 3 bases from V and 9 bases from J; junction bases left unmatched: 11. This CDR3 spans 15 amino acids. This chain's CDR3 is CASSPRDSGGWPQHF. Written as DNA, the CDR3 is TGTGCCAGCTCACCGCGGGACAGTGGGGGTTGGCCCCAGCATTTT.

The chain uses TRBV27 and TRBJ2-5; D is possibly TRBD1 (5 bases). Trimming took 3 bases from V and 5 from J, leaving 10 bases between them. The germline V gene has CDR1 MNHEY and CDR2 SMNVEV (reference sequence). This CDR3 comprises 13 residues. This chain's CDR3 is CASSFSGRETQYF. In DNA form, the CDR3 reads TGTGCCAGCAGTTTCTCAGGGCGGGAGACCCAGTACTTC.

The chain uses TRBV19 and TRBJ2-1, with 9 bases identical to TRBD2. This CDR3 is 16 amino acids long. The V gene's germline CDR1 is LNHDA and CDR2 SQIVND (reference sequence). J gave up 2 bases and V 3 bases, and 5 bases lay outside the gene matches. The CDR3 DNA reads as TGTGCCAGTAGTATCTTGGCGGGGGGGGCCTACAATGAGCAGTTCTTC. Protein: CASSILAGGAYNEQFF.

The V and J genes are TRBV6-1 and TRBJ1-4; 8 bases match TRBD1. Germline-derived CDR1 and CDR2 are MNHNS and SASEGT. The V gene end was trimmed by 1 base and the J gene end by 7 bases; junction bases not matched to a gene: 5. CDR3 length equals 15 residues. Here the CDR3 reads CASSEGTGISEKLFF. CDR3 in DNA: TGTGCCAGCAGTGAAGGGACAGGGATAAGTGAAAAACTGTTTTTT.

V gene TRBV12-5 combines with J gene TRBJ2-5, with 7 bases lining up with TRBD2. V was pared by 4 bases and J by 4 bases, with 6 bases of the junction left unmatched. The CDR3 runs to 14 residues. The germline gives CDR1 LGHNT, CDR2 FRNRAP. The CDR3 DNA reads TGTGCTAGTGGTTCTGATCCGGGGGGAGAGACCCAGTACTTC. Amino acid sequence: CASGSDPGGETQYF.

Note on this clone: Because the CDR3 is missing its conserved closing phenylalanine or tryptophan, this is likely a read error. It is unclear where the CDR3 begins or ends on the DNA, so no DNA is shown, and the CDR3 is as TCRdb lists it. This rearrangement joins TRBV30 to TRBJ2-7; the table assigns TRBD1, which was not confirmed against the DNA. Germline values: CDR1 GTSNPN, CDR2 SVGIG (reference sequence). The CDR3 is 12 amino acids long, termini counted. This CDR3 is CAWSRGSHRALI.

The chain carries TRBV16 and TRBJ2-7; possibly TRBD2 for D (5 bases). This CDR3 spans 14 amino acids. Germline lookup yields CDR1 KGHSY and CDR2 FQNENV. Trimming left V 5 bases short and J 0 bases short, with 11 bases between. CDR3 residues: CASSARGSSYEQYF. As DNA, the CDR3 is TGTGCCAGCAGCGCCCGGGGAAGCTCCTACGAGCAGTACTTC.

This rearrangement joins TRBV30 to TRBJ2-7; 10 nucleotides agree with TRBD1. Germline values: CDR1 GTSNPN, CDR2 SVGIG (reference sequence). After removal of 3 bases from V and 6 bases from J, the junction contained 2 bases not matched to a gene. The CDR3 runs to 12 residues. CDR3 sequence reads: CAWSRQGAEQYF. For the CDR3, the DNA is TGTGCCTGGAGCCGACAGGGGGCCGAGCAGTACTTC. Complete variable domain (other parts from reference TRBV30 and TRBJ2-7): SQTIHQWPATLVQPVGSPLSLECTVEGTSNPNLYWYRQAAGRGLQLLFYSVGIGQISSEVPQNLSASRPQDRQFILSSKKLLLSDSGFYLCAWSRQGAEQYFGPGTRLTVT.